The T cell receptor beta chain described here comes from a study of CD8+ T cells in alopecia areata. Study overall: Tofacitinib administration persisted for 6 to 18 months, succeeded by 6 months off drug. Study-wide results and caveats: Scalp sample data also include resident alphabeta T cells from normal skin.

It was from alopecia areata patients that lesional scalp punch biopsies and peripheral blood were collected. Isolation of CD4+ and CD8+ T cells from PBMCs was achieved by sorting. The CDR3 contains 15 residues. Germline assignment: CDR1 PRHDT and CDR2 FYEKMQ (reference sequence). V shed 3 bases and J shed 2 bases, with 11 bases lying between them. As for this clone: Antigen specificity is unknown.

Extracted RNA was reverse transcribed, and the resulting cDNA served as sequencing template. TCRdb keeps only in-frame clones here, not all; method: immunoSEQ multiplex PCR. The sample shows 160,000 or so clones, 65% to 75% of them seen only once. The origin of this receptor is a human donor with alopecia areata. V and J are TRBV13 and TRBJ2-1; tentative D call: TRBD2 (6 bases). This specimen was CD8+ T cells sorted from blood, taken at week 0. The CDR3 protein is CASSFSGLTYNEQFF. The DNA for the CDR3 is TGTGCCAGCAGCTTCAGCGGGCTAACCTACAATGAGCAGTTCTTC.